The 20 T cell receptor beta chains below were found in one sample sequenced in a study of regulatory T cells in long-lasting Graves disease. Libraries of TCR beta came from iRepertoire HTBI primers plus Arm-PCR of CDR3 regions. TCRdb recomputed calls from the multiplex PCR reads with MiXCR, one row per CDR3 protein. Among over 400,000 distinct CDR3 sequences listed, around 15% were seen once. Documented time point: newly diagnosed GD, antithyroid drugs for less than 3 months. TCR sequences were obtained from RNA taken from PBMCs. In addition, the sample was reused for a study of T cells in Graves' hyperthyroidism and ophthalmopathy.

The specimen was peripheral blood mononuclear cells (PBMCs), collected at new diagnosis, from a patient treated with antithyroid drugs. The receptors shown here come from a woman aged 45-65 years with Graves disease.

CDR3 bases: TGTGCCAGCAGAGAGATTGGTACATCCTACGAGCAGTACTTC. It codes for CASREIGTSYEQYF. The V gene is TRBV7-9, the J gene TRBJ2-7; D unresolved. The CDR3 loop spans 14 amino acids. V was shortened by 6 bases and J by 1 base, with 13 bases between the two germline ends. Germline-derived CDR1 and CDR2 are SEHNR and FQNEAQ (reference sequence).

V usage is TRBV4-1 and J usage is TRBJ2-1; 8 bases are shared with TRBD2. This CDR3 is 16 amino acids long. Germline loops: CDR1 MGHRA, CDR2 YSYEKL. The V and J ends lost 0 bases and 9 bases, in that order; junction bases with no gene match: 10. CDR3 DNA sequence: TGCGCCAGCAGCCAAGAAACTAGCGGAAGGAAGGGTGAGCAGTTCTTC. Amino acid sequence: CASSQETSGRKGEQFF.

This clonotype was recorded many times. This chain connects TRBV2 to TRBJ2-7; D is unclear. V was shortened by 0 bases and J by 1 base, with 10 bases between the two germline ends. CDR3 size: 15 residues. Germline CDR1 reads SNHLY; CDR2 reads FYNNEI. CDR3 sequence reads: CASSEAPTASYEQYF. The CDR3 bases are TGTGCCAGCAGTGAAGCGCCAACAGCATCCTACGAGCAGTACTTC. The whole variable domain, filled in from reference TRBV2 and TRBJ2-7, reads EPEVTQTPSHQVTQMGQEVILRCVPISNHLYFYWYRQILGQKVEFLVSFYNNEISEKSEIFDDQFSVERPDGSNFTLKIRSTKLEDSAMYFCASSEAPTASYEQYFGPGTRLTVT.

This clonotype was picked up many times. The rearrangement links TRBV6-4 to TRBJ2-1; D remains ambiguous. Germline V gene sequence: CDR1 MRHNA, CDR2 SNTAGT. The germline V and J ends were trimmed by 3 bases and 7 bases, with 10 bases remaining between them. The CDR3 length is 13 residues. CDR3 sequence (DNA): TGTGCCAGCAGTGAGCTCATTTGGAATGAGCAGTTCTTC. Translation: CASSELIWNEQFF.

The chain joins TRBV27 to TRBJ1-4; no firm D call. The CDR3 is 18 residues long. Germline lookup yields CDR1 MNHEY and CDR2 SMNVEV (reference sequence). The ends were cut back, 4 bases at V and 6 bases at J, with 24 bases in the middle. CDR3 in amino acids: CASSSFPFRALTYEKLFF. The CDR3 DNA reads as TGTGCCAGCAGTTCCTTCCCCTTTCGTGCCCTGACTTATGAAAAACTGTTTTTT. Together with reference TRBV27 and TRBJ1-4, the CDR3 gives the full variable domain: EAQVTQNPRYLITVTGKKLTVTCSQNMNHEYMSWYRQDPGLGLRQIYYSMNVEVTDKGDVPEGYKVSRKEKRNFPLILESPSPNQTSLYFCASSSFPFRALTYEKLFFGSGTQLSVL.

The gene calls are TRBV5-6 and TRBJ2-7; TRBD1 agrees at 9 bases. The CDR3 sequence is 15 residues long. Germline V gene lookup returns CDR1 SGHDT and CDR2 YYEEEE. The J segment lost 3 bases and the V segment lost 0 bases, leaving 4 bases of the junction unmatched. The chain's CDR3 is CASSLEPGQGYEQYF. Written as DNA, the CDR3 is TGTGCCAGCAGCTTGGAACCGGGACAGGGCTACGAGCAGTACTTC.

This clonotype was seen at least ten times. The chain couples TRBV5-4 to TRBJ1-6; TRBD1 might be the D (6 bases). The CDR3 runs to 15 residues. Germline loops: CDR1 SGHNT, CDR2 YYREEE (reference sequence). The V end was cut by 5 bases, the J end by 0 bases, with 9 bases between. In nucleotides, the CDR3 is TGTGCCAGCAGACAGGACAGCTCCTATAATTCACCCCTCCACTTT. This sequence encodes CASRQDSSYNSPLHF.

In DNA form, the CDR3 reads TGCGCCAGCAGCTTAGGGGCAGGGAGAGGCTACACCTTC. Its protein product is CASSLGAGRGYTF. The rearrangement joins TRBV5-1 to TRBJ1-2, with D tentatively TRBD1 (5 bases). This CDR3 has 13 amino acids. V lost 2 bases and J 8 bases, leaving 13 bases between the germline ends. Germline values: CDR1 SGHRS, CDR2 YFSETQ.

This clonotype has just a few counts. The rearrangement uses TRBV11-2 and TRBJ2-2, with TRBD2 as a possible D gene (6 bases). V was pared by 5 bases and J by 4 bases, with 14 bases between. This CDR3 is 15 amino acids long. Germline V gives CDR1 SGHAT, CDR2 FQNNGV. The CDR3 is CASSRGRDPTGELFF. The CDR3 DNA reads as TGTGCCAGCAGCCGTGGGCGGGACCCCACCGGGGAGCTGTTTTTT.

This clonotype was seen repeatedly, ten times or more. The chain has TRBV28 and TRBJ1-5, with D maybe TRBD1 (6 bases). CDR1 is MDHEN, CDR2 SYDVKM, per germline. V was shortened by 5 bases and J by 0 bases, with 14 bases between the two germline ends. The CDR3 runs 16 residues. CDR3 in DNA: TGTGCCAGCAGTCCCGGGACAACCTATAGCAATCAGCCCCAGCATTTT. Encoded protein: CASSPGTTYSNQPQHF.

This clonotype was seen repeatedly, ten times or more. This sequence joins TRBV11-2 and TRBJ2-5; 9 positions agree with TRBD1. The germline gives CDR1 SGHAT, CDR2 FQNNGV. There are 15 residues in the CDR3. The J segment lost 5 bases and the V segment lost 1 base, leaving 5 bases of the junction unmatched. In DNA form, the CDR3 reads TGTGCCAGCAGCTTAGGGACAGGGGAAGGGGAGACCCAGTACTTC. Residues: CASSLGTGEGETQYF. Full variable domain (missing parts from reference TRBV11-2 and TRBJ2-5): EAGVAQSPRYKIIEKRQSVAFWCNPISGHATLYWYQQILGQGPKLLIQFQNNGVVDDSQLPKDRFSAERLKGVDSTLKIQPAKLEDSAVYLCASSLGTGEGETQYFGPGTRLLVL.

The rearrangement links TRBV5-8 to TRBJ2-2; 7 bases line up with TRBD1. V was clipped by 4 bases and J by 2 bases; unmatched bases: 11. Looked up from germline, CDR1 is SGHTS and CDR2 is YDEGEE. CDR3 length: 17 residues. The CDR3 reads CASSASRQGGNTGELFF. The CDR3 DNA reads as TGTGCCAGCAGCGCTAGCCGACAGGGCGGTAACACCGGGGAGCTGTTTTTT.

This clonotype occurred a few times. The chain links TRBV5-1 to TRBJ2-7; 9 bases are a match to TRBD2. CDR1 SGHRS and CDR2 YFSETQ come from the germline V gene. The CDR3 sequence is 14 residues long. V shed 4 bases, J shed 5 bases, and the junction held 7 bases outside the gene matches. CDR3 sequence reads: CASSLAGGGDEQYF. The CDR3 nucleotides read TGCGCCAGCAGCCTGGCGGGAGGGGGAGACGAGCAGTACTTC.

This clonotype has at least ten counts. The J gene is TRBJ1-5, the V gene TRBV10-2; D is unclear. The CDR3 is made up of 13 amino acids. CDR1 and CDR2 (germline): WSHSY, SAAADI. The V end lost 4 bases, the J end lost 5 bases, and 9 bases lay between the germline ends. The CDR3 here is CASSANLDQPQHF. CDR3 bases: TGCGCCAGCAGTGCCAACTTGGATCAGCCCCAGCATTTT.

This clonotype was counted at least ten times. CDR3 nucleotide sequence: TGTGCCAGCAGTGAACTGACCACCTACAATGAGCAGTTCTTC. Translation gives CASSELTTYNEQFF. The V call is TRBV6-2 or TRBV6-3, the J call TRBJ2-1; D gene unclear. V was cut by 5 bases and J by 2 bases, with 10 bases left in between. The germline gives CDR1 MNHEY, CDR2 SVGEGT. The CDR3 loop spans 14 amino acids.

In the case of this clonotype: A read error may explain this, as a much larger clone is one base away. The J gene is TRBJ1-4, the V gene TRBV20-1; D uncertain. From germline, CDR1 is DFQATT and CDR2 SNEGSKA (reference sequence). The CDR3 sequence is 15 residues long. This CDR3 reads CNARVVGQSDEKLFF. CDR3 sequence (DNA): TGCAATGCTAGGGTTGTTGGTCAGAGCGATGAAAAACTGTTTTTT.

The sample holds many counts of this clonotype. The chain couples TRBV2 to TRBJ1-2, with 8 bases matching TRBD1. V lost 6 bases, J lost 4 bases, and 10 bases stayed unmatched. The CDR3 is made up of 15 amino acids. Germline lookup yields CDR1 SNHLY and CDR2 FYNNEI. This CDR3 reads CASSHRTGSSYGYTF. CDR3 nucleotides: TGTGCCAGCAGCCACAGGACAGGGTCGAGCTATGGCTACACCTTC.

The V call is TRBV4-1, the J call TRBJ1-5; D may be TRBD1 (6 bases). Germline-derived CDR1 and CDR2 are MGHRA and YSYEKL. This CDR3 has 15 amino acids. V dropped 2 bases and J dropped 1 base, with 9 bases sitting between them. CDR3 in amino acids: CASSQRTASNQPQHF. The CDR3 DNA reads TGCGCCAGCAGCCAACGGACAGCGAGCAATCAGCCCCAGCATTTT.

This clonotype was counted a few times. This chain links TRBV5-8 with TRBJ2-3, with 7 bases lining up with TRBD2. This CDR3 is 17 amino acids long. With 0 bases clipped from V and 2 bases from J, the junction kept 9 bases outside the gene matches. Germline lookup yields CDR1 SGHTS and CDR2 YDEGEE. CDR3 coding DNA: TGTGCCAGCAGCTTGGGGCGGCGGGAGTCTTACACAGATACGCAGTATTTT. Translation gives CASSLGRRESYTDTQYF.

Many counts were recorded for this clonotype. A read error may account for a junction end that differs from germline. The V call is TRBV5-1, the J call TRBJ2-3; 13 bases are shared with TRBD2. The CDR3 has 16 residues. The V gene's germline CDR1 is SGHRS and CDR2 YFSETQ. The CDR3 nucleotides are TGTGCCAGCAGCCCAAGGACTAGCGGGAGTACAGATACGCAGTATTTT. Translated, it gives CASSPRTSGSTDTQYF. Looking up the rest from reference TRBV5-1 and TRBJ2-3 gives the full variable domain: KAGVTQTPRYLIKTRGQQVTLSCSPISGHRSVSWYQQTPGQGLQFLFEYFSETQRNKGNFPGRFSGRQFSNSRSEMNVSTLELGDSALYLCASSPRTSGSTDTQYFGPGTRLTVL.